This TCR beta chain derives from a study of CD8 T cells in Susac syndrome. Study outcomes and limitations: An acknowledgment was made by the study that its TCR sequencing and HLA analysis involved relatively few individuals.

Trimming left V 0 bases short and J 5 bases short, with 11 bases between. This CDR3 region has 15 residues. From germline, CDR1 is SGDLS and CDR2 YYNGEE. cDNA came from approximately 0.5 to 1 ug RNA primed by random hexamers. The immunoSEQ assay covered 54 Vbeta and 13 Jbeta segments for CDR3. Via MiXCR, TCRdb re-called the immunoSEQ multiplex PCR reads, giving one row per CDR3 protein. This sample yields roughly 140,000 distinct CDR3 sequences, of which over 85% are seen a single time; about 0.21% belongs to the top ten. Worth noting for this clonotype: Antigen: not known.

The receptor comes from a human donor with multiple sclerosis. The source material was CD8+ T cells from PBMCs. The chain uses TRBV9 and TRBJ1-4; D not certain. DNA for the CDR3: TGTGCCAGCAGCGTAGATGGCAGATCGAATGAAAAACTGTTTTTT. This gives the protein CASSVDGRSNEKLFF.